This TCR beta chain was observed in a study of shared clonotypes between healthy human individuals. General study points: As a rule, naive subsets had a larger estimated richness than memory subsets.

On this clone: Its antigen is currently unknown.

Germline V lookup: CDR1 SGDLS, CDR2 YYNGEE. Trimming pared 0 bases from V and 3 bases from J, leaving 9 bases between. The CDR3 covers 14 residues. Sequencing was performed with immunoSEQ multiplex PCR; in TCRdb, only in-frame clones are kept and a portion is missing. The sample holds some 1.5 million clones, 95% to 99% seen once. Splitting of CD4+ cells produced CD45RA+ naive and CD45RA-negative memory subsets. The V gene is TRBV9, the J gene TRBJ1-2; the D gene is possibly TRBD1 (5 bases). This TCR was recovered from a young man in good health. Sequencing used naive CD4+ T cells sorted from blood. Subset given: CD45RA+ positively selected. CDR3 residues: CASSVAGGDYGYTF. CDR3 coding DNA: TGTGCCAGCAGCGTAGCTGGAGGGGACTATGGCTACACCTTC.